What follows are 20 T cell receptor beta chains derived from one specimen sequenced in a study of cytomegalovirus exposure and HLA in healthy donors (dated by TCRdb to 2017 to 2019). The method behind the library was the immunoSEQ multiplex PCR assay. For the multiplex PCR, a mixture combining 60 forward primers for TCR Vbeta segments and 13 reverse primers for TCR Jbeta segments was used. TCRdb carries this immuneACCESS record with in-frame sequences only. Its versions omit some clonotypes, under half of them owing to an unresolved V gene in the studies checked, with the rest unexplained. This sample holds hundreds of thousands of clones; roughly 78% were observed only once. The ten most abundant clones make up approximately 0.49% of the sample. The sample comprised PBMCs. The origin of the receptors is a boy aged 5-17 years in good health and CMV-seronegative.

The chain couples TRBV25-1 to TRBJ2-1; 8 bases line up with TRBD1. The CDR3 extends over 15 amino acids. Germline V lookup: CDR1 MGHDK, CDR2 SYGVNS. With 5 bases clipped from V and 7 bases from J, the junction kept 10 bases outside the gene matches. CDR3 loop: CASSLTGTGFNEQFF. The CDR3 nucleotides read TGTGCCAGCAGTTTAACCGGGACAGGCTTTAATGAGCAGTTCTTC.

The rearrangement links TRBV4-1 to TRBJ1-5; D perhaps matches TRBD1 (5 bases). V lost 4 bases and J lost 4, with 8 bases in between. Germline V gives CDR1 MGHRA, CDR2 YSYEKL. There are 13 residues in the CDR3. CDR3 sequence (DNA): TGCGCCAGCAGCCCGACAGAGAATCAGCCCCAGCATTTT. This codes for CASSPTENQPQHF.

The V call is TRBV28, the J call TRBJ1-5; D unresolved. This CDR3 has 13 amino acids. Looked up from germline, CDR1 is MDHEN and CDR2 is SYDVKM. V was trimmed by 6 bases and J by 9 bases, leaving 15 bases between them. The CDR3 DNA reads TGTGCCAGCAGCCGCAGCTACTATCCGCCCCAGCATTTT. Translation: CASSRSYYPPQHF.

The chain has TRBV27 and TRBJ2-1; 8 positions agree with TRBD2. The CDR3 is made up of 20 amino acids. V shed 2 bases, J shed 3 bases, and the junction held 18 bases outside the gene matches. The germline CDR1 and CDR2 sequences are MNHEY and SMNVEV (reference sequence). As DNA, the CDR3 is TGTGCCAGCAGTTTAGAAAGCGGGTCGGGAGGGCTCCCGGGCTACAATGAGCAGTTCTTC. Translating it yields CASSLESGSGGLPGYNEQFF.

V gene TRBV19 combines with J gene TRBJ2-7; D is uncertain. The CDR3 contains 15 residues. Germline assignment: CDR1 LNHDA and CDR2 SQIVND (reference sequence). Deletions cut 0 bases from V and 3 bases from J, with 12 bases between. CDR3 sequence: CASSIDRGYGYEQYF. CDR3 coding DNA: TGTGCCAGTAGTATAGATCGAGGTTACGGCTACGAGCAGTACTTC.

V gene TRBV6-1 combines with J gene TRBJ1-5; perhaps TRBD1 as D (6 bases). V dropped 9 bases and J dropped 0 bases, with 12 bases sitting between them. The CDR3 extends over 14 amino acids. From germline, CDR1 is MNHNS and CDR2 SASEGT. DNA of the CDR3: TGTGCCAGTTCGACAGGCTATAGCAATCAGCCCCAGCATTTT. Protein product: CASSTGYSNQPQHF.

This rearrangement joins TRBV27 to TRBJ1-2; TRBD1 agrees at 8 bases. V shed 5 bases and J 0 bases; nucleotides not matched to a gene: 5. Germline V gives CDR1 MNHEY, CDR2 SMNVEV (reference sequence). The CDR3 has 15 residues. The CDR3 nucleotides are TGTGCCAGCAGTCCTGGGACAGGTGCTAACTATGGCTACACCTTC. Residues: CASSPGTGANYGYTF.

This chain uses TRBV20-1 with TRBJ2-7; D may be TRBD1 (6 bases). This CDR3 is built from 11 residues. Germline V CDR1 and CDR2: DFQATT, SNEGSKA (reference sequence). CDR3 residues: CSCVRDTEQYF. The CDR3, as DNA: TGCAGCTGCGTCCGGGACACCGAGCAGTACTTC.

CDR3 sequence reads: CASSYTTGGPGDTQYF. The CDR3 nucleotides are TGTGCCAGCAGCTACACGACGGGGGGGCCGGGAGATACGCAGTATTTT. The V gene is TRBV7-9, the J gene TRBJ2-3; 8 bases line up with TRBD2. This CDR3 has 16 residues. V dropped 4 bases and J dropped 5; count of bases not matched to a gene: 11. In germline, CDR1 is SEHNR, CDR2 FQNEAQ (reference sequence).

V gene TRBV5-1 combines with J gene TRBJ2-6, with 7 bases matching TRBD1. CDR1 and CDR2 from the germline V gene are SGHRS and YFSETQ. V shed 0 bases and J 0 bases; nucleotides not matched to a gene: 3. There are 17 residues in the CDR3. The CDR3, as DNA: TGCGCCAGCAGCTTGGCGGCAGGGGGCTCTGGGGCCAACGTCCTGACTTTC. Amino acid sequence: CASSLAAGGSGANVLTF.

This clone was detected only a few times. This rearrangement joins TRBV6-6 to TRBJ2-7; TRBD1 agrees at 9 bases. The CDR3 loop spans 15 amino acids. CDR1 and CDR2 (germline): MNHNY, SVGAGI (reference sequence). J gave up 3 bases and V 6 bases, and 9 bases lay outside the gene matches. DNA of the CDR3: TGTGCCAGCAGCTACGGACAGGGGACCTACTACGAGCAGTACTTC. It is translated as CASSYGQGTYYEQYF.

CDR3 region: CASSLGAGATNTGELFF. In DNA, the CDR3 is TGCGCCAGCAGCTTGGGGGCGGGCGCCACGAACACCGGGGAGCTGTTTTTT. The chain joins TRBV5-1 to TRBJ2-2; possible D gene TRBD2, 5 bases. Germline CDR1 is SGHRS and CDR2 is YFSETQ. V gave up 0 bases and J gave up 0 bases, with 12 bases separating them. CDR3 size: 17 residues.

The chain couples TRBV29-1 to TRBJ1-2; 9 bases line up with TRBD1. Germline CDR1 is SQVTM and CDR2 is ANQGSEA. Trimming took 6 bases from V and 8 from J; bases not matched to a gene: 13. The CDR3 covers 14 residues. This chain's CDR3 is CSVARTGDLRGYTF. CDR3 in DNA: TGCAGCGTAGCAAGGACAGGGGATTTACGGGGCTACACCTTC.

The chain has TRBV5-4 and TRBJ2-7; 10 bases agree with TRBD1. J gave up 0 bases and V 7 bases, and 13 bases lay outside the gene matches. This CDR3 spans 17 amino acids. Per the germline V gene, CDR1 is SGHNT and CDR2 is YYREEE (reference sequence). Here the CDR3 reads CASGGPGQGISSYEQYF. Here the CDR3 DNA reads TGTGCCAGCGGGGGCCCGGGACAGGGGATTAGCTCCTACGAGCAGTACTTC.

The chain couples TRBV6-4 to TRBJ2-5, with D unresolved. Germline CDR1 is MRHNA and CDR2 is SNTAGT. V gave up 5 bases and J gave up 5 bases, with 6 bases separating them. CDR3 length: 11 amino acids. In DNA, the CDR3 is TGTGCCAGCAGTAGCTCCGAGACCCAGTACTTC. It is translated as CASSSSETQYF.

The genes are TRBV5-1 and TRBJ1-6; 10 bases align to TRBD1. The CDR3 runs to 16 residues. The germline gives CDR1 SGHRS, CDR2 YFSETQ. Unmatched junction bases numbered 5, after V lost 0 bases and J lost 8 bases. In DNA form, the CDR3 reads TGCGCCAGCAGCTTGGGGACAGGGGGTTCTGATTCACCCCTCCACTTT. It codes for CASSLGTGGSDSPLHF.

Of note for this clone: An end of the junction differs from the germline gene, which may be a read error. The CDR3 here is CAWGTGDTLF. CDR3 in DNA: TGTGCCTGGGGGACAGGGGATACCCTCTTC. The chain has TRBV30 and TRBJ2-7, with 10 bases that match TRBD1. Germline V lookup: CDR1 GTSNPN, CDR2 SVGIG (reference sequence). The CDR3 is 10 residues long.

This chain connects TRBV7-2 to TRBJ2-1, with a tentative D call TRBD1 (6 bases). V lost 6 bases and J 3 bases, leaving 12 bases between the germline ends. The CDR3 length is 14 residues. CDR1 and CDR2 from the germline V gene are SGHTA and FQGNSA. The chain's CDR3 is CASRPTGIYNEQFF. CDR3 DNA: TGTGCCAGCAGACCGACAGGTATCTACAATGAGCAGTTCTTC.

V and J are TRBV7-2 and TRBJ2-7, with 7 bases matching TRBD2. V gave up 3 bases and J gave up 3 bases; unmatched junction bases: 8. The germline V gene has CDR1 SGHTA and CDR2 FQGNSA. CDR3 length: 15 residues. The CDR3 DNA sequence: TGTGCCAGCAGCTTGAGCAGCGGGGCATACTACGAGCAGTACTTC. This gives the protein CASSLSSGAYYEQYF.

The chain couples TRBV6-5 to TRBJ2-5, with D perhaps TRBD2 (5 bases). Looked up from germline, CDR1 is MNHEY and CDR2 is SVGAGI. CDR3 length: 14 amino acids. V was cut by 0 bases and J by 4 bases, with 9 bases left in between. The CDR3 DNA reads as TGTGCCAGCAGTTACTCTAGCGAGGTAGAGACCCAGTACTTC. It is translated as CASSYSSEVETQYF.